Many counts were recorded for the clone carrying this TCR beta chain. The sample is drawn from a study of neurological immune-mediated disorders. The time point here: longitudinal time-point 3. TCRdb analysed the 5' RACE reads with MiXCR anew, one entry per CDR3 protein. The sample has roughly 42,000 distinct CDR3 sequences, 13% seen once. The CDR3 extends over 12 amino acids. The germline V and J ends were trimmed by 3 bases and 10 bases, with 13 bases remaining between them. CDR1 and CDR2 (germline): SQVTM, ANQGSEA. The sample taken for sequencing was PBMCs. V usage is TRBV29-1 and J usage is TRBJ2-1; D may be TRBD2 (6 bases). The TCR comes from a man aged 25 to 45 in good health. For the CDR3, the DNA is TGCAGCGTTGACGGGAGTTTAGTAGAGCAGTTCTTC. Translating it yields CSVDGSLVEQFF.